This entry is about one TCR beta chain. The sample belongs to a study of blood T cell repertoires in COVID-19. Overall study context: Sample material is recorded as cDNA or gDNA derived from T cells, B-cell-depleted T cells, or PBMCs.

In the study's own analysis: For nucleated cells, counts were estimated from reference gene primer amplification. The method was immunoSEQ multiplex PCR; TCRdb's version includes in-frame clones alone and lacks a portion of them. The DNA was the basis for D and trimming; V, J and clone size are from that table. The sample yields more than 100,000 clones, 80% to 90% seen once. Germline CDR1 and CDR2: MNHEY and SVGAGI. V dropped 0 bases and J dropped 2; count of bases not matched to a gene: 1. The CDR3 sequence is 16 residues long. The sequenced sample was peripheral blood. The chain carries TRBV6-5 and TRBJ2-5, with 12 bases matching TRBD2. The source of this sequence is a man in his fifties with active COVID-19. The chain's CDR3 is CASSYSTSGGQETQYF. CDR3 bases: TGTGCCAGCAGTTACTCGACTAGCGGGGGACAAGAGACCCAGTACTTC.